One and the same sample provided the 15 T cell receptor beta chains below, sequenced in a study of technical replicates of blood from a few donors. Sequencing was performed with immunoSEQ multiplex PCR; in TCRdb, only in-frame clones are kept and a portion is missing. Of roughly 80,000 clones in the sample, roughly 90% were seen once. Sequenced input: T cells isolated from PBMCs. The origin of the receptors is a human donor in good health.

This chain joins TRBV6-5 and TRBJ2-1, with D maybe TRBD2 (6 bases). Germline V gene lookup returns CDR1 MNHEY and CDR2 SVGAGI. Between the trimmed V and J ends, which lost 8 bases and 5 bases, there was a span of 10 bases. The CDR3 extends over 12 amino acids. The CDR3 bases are TGTGCCAGCCGGAGGGGAGACAATGAGCAGTTCTTC. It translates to CASRRGDNEQFF.

DNA of the CDR3: TGTGCCTGGAGCAGGCTAGCGGGGGGCCAAGAGACCCAGTACTTC. As protein: CAWSRLAGGQETQYF. The V call is TRBV30, the J call TRBJ2-5, with 11 positions matching TRBD2. Germline V gene lookup returns CDR1 GTSNPN and CDR2 SVGIG (reference sequence). J was trimmed by 1 base and V by 3 bases; bases with no gene match: 4. The CDR3 contains 15 residues.

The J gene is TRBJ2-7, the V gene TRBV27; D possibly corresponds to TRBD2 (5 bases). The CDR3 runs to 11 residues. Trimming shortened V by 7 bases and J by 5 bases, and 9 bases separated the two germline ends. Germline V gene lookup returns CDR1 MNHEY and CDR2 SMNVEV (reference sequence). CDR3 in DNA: TGTGCCAGCACGGACGGGGACGAGCAGTACTTC. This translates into CASTDGDEQYF.

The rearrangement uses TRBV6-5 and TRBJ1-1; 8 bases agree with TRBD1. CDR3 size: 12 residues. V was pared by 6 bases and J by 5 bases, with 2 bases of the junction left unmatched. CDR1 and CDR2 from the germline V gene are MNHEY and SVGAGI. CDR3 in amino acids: CASRQGGTEAFF. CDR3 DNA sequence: TGTGCCAGCAGACAGGGGGGAACTGAAGCTTTCTTT.

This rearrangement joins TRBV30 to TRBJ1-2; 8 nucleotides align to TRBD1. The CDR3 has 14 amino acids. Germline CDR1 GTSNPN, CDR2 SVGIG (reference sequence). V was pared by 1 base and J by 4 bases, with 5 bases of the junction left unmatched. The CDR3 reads CAWSAGGGSYGYTF. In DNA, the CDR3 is TGTGCCTGGAGTGCAGGGGGCGGGAGCTATGGCTACACCTTC.

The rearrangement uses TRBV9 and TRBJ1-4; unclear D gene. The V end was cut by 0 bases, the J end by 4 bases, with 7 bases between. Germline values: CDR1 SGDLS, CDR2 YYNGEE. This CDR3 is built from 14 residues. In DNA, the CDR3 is TGTGCCAGCAGCGTAGCGGTAGATAATGAAAAACTGTTTTTT. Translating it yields CASSVAVDNEKLFF.

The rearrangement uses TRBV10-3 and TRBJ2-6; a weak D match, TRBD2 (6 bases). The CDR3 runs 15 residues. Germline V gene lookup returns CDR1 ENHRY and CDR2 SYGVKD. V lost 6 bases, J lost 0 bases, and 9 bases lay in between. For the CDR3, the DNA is TGTGCCATCAGCAGGGACTTCTCTGGGGCCAACGTCCTGACTTTC. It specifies CAISRDFSGANVLTF.

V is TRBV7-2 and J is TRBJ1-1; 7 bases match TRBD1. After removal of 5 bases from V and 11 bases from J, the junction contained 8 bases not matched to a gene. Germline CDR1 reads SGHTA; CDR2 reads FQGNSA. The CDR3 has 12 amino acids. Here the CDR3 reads CASSPEGGTAFF. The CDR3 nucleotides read TGTGCCAGCAGCCCAGAAGGGGGCACGGCTTTCTTT. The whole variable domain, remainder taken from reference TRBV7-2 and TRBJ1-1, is GAGVSQSPSNKVTEKGKDVELRCDPISGHTALYWYRQSLGQGLEFLIYFQGNSAPDKSGLPSDRFSAERTGGSVSTLTIQRTQQEDSAVYLCASSPEGGTAFFGQGTRLTVV.

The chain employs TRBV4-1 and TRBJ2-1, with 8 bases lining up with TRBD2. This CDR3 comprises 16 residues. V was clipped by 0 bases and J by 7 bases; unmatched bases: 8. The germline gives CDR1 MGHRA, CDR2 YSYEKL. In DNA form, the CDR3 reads TGCGCCAGCAGCCAAGAATCAAGCGGGAGATATAATGAGCAGTTCTTC. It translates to CASSQESSGRYNEQFF.

This CDR3 is CASSLARQEYEKLFF. CDR3 nucleotides: TGTGCCAGCAGCTTAGCTAGACAGGAATATGAAAAACTGTTTTTT. V usage is TRBV7-2 and J usage is TRBJ1-4; D perhaps matches TRBD1 (6 bases). The germline gives CDR1 SGHTA, CDR2 FQGNSA. This CDR3 has 15 amino acids. V was clipped by 0 bases and J by 6 bases, with 11 bases between them.

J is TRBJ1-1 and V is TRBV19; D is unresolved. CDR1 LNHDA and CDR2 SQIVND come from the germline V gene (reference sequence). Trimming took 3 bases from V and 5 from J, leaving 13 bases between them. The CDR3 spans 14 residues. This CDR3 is CASSIVGDWTEAFF. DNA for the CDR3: TGTGCCAGTAGTATTGTGGGAGATTGGACTGAAGCTTTCTTT.

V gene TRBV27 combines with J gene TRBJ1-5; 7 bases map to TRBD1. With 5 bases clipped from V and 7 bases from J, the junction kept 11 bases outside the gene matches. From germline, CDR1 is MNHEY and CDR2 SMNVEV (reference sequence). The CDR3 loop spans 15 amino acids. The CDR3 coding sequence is TGTGCCAGCAGTATGGACAGGCCAACCCCCCAGCCCCAGCATTTT. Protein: CASSMDRPTPQPQHF.

CDR3 amino acids: CASSLSPLPGQTPGELFF. The CDR3 DNA reads TGTGCCAGCAGTTTATCCCCATTACCGGGACAGACTCCCGGGGAGCTGTTTTTT. The chain recombines TRBV27 with TRBJ2-2; 7 bases line up with TRBD1. This CDR3 is 18 amino acids long. The germline gives CDR1 MNHEY, CDR2 SMNVEV (reference sequence). Trimming removed 0 bases from V and 6 bases from J; junction bases left unmatched: 13.

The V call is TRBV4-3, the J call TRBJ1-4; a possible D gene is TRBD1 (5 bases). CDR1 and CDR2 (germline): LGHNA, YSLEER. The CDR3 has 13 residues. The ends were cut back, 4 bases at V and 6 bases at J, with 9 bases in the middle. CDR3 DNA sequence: TGCGCCAGCAGCCCGCGGGGGGATGAAAAACTGTTTTTT. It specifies CASSPRGDEKLFF.

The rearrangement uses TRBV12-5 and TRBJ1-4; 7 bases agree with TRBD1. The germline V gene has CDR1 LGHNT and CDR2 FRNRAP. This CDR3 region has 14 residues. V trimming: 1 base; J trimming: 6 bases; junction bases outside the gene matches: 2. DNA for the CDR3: TGTGCTAGTGGTTTGGGACAGGGCTATGAAAAACTGTTTTTT. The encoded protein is CASGLGQGYEKLFF. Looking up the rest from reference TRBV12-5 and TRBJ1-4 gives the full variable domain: DARVTQTPRHKVTEMGQEVTMRCQPILGHNTVFWYRQTMMQGLELLAYFRNRAPLDDSGMPKDRFSAEMPDATLATLKIQPSEPRDSAVYFCASGLGQGYEKLFFGSGTQLSVL.